Included here is one T cell receptor (beta chain) sequence, with context. The clone's antigen remains unknown. No much larger clonotype is one base removed from it; base qualities were not supplied. Donors were about 36 systemically healthy Caucasian individuals from Russia aged roughly 6 to 100 years. Each donor gave approximately 9.3 milliliters of peripheral blood, collected into EDTA-treated Vacutainer tubes. Ficoll-Paque density-gradient centrifugation was used to isolate PBMCs, with at least 6 million obtained per sample. Trizol reagent was used to extract total RNA from PBMCs, with at least 5.5 micrograms per sample. For every donor, flow cytometry on a PBMC aliquot measured the percentage of naive CD45RAhigh/CD27high T cells. These data come from a study of blood T cells in healthy people across ages (dated by TCRdb to the mid-2010s). Looking at the study overall: Template switching captured roughly one uniquely barcoded TCR beta cDNA molecule per two T cells in model experiments. The study measured age-related changes in TCR beta repertoire diversity using deep sequencing normalized with unique cDNA molecular identifiers. Four age groups were formed from the donors: young (average about 16 years), middle-aged (approximately 40), aged (roughly 59) and long-lived (approximately 80). To avoid experimental bias, donors of different ages were distributed randomly across sequencing lanes. Using the same blood draw, the study looked at two additional independent replicas of 1 million unique cDNA reads for two donors, one aged 18 to 30 and the other aged 80 or older. General findings and caveats noted by the study authors: Because profiling used bulk unsorted PBMCs, naive and antigen-experienced compartments could not be compared conclusively. As age increased, observed TCR beta diversity per million T cells dropped in a roughly linear way, and a significant reduction was already evident by age around 41. Total diversity estimates from one million sequenced T cells were considered lower bounds and underestimates. Compared with the aged group, the long-lived group had more naive CD4+ T cells, fewer expanded clones and increased TCR diversity, a pattern suggesting age selection. The CMV infection status of donors was not known, potentially confounding age-related changes in expanded clonotypes. There was a strong correlation between observed TCR beta diversity and the percentage of naive T cells measured by flow cytometry.

To prepare the library, 5' RACE was applied. Data came from an Illumina HiSeq 2500. A second PCR of about 7 to 12 cycles was run with a J-beta primer mix and a sample-barcoded 5' primer. A unique molecular identifier was introduced onto each TCR beta cDNA molecule by a template-switch 5' adaptor carrying 12 random nucleotides. Each sample yielded at least 3 million CDR3-containing paired-end reads. First-strand cDNA synthesis was performed from all RNA using the Mint cDNA synthesis kit, with priming by a TRBC-specific oligonucleotide. Following uracil-DNA glycosylase treatment, a first 18-cycle PCR with universal primers M1SS and BC2_uni_R was performed on all cDNA. The paper's data handling went like this. For normalization, 1 million high-quality reads, each with a distinct molecular identifier, were randomly selected from each sample. Reads with shared molecular identifiers were discarded instead of being binned into consensus sequences. MiTCR, set to a Q25 quality threshold and the strictest error-elimination algorithm, was used for CDR3 identification, clonotype clustering and error correction. A nonparametric unseen species model with Euler transformation was used to estimate a lower bound on total TCR beta diversity. The public reads were quality trimmed at Q25 with fastp and then assembled into clones with MiXCR by TCRdb, keeping productive beta chains. One record per CDR3 amino acid sequence lists the most common genes and DNA. The V and J calls follow TCRdb's processing rather than the paper's. This sample holds roughly 1,700,000 distinct CDR3 sequences; approximately 28% were observed only once. The ten biggest clones cover roughly 8.2% of the sample.

The sample taken for sequencing was blood. The TCR was taken from a woman in her 30s in good health.

CDR3 region: CASSFTGMETQYF. The nucleotide sequence is TGTGCCAGCAGTTTTACAGGGATGGAGACCCAGTACTTC. The chain employs TRBV12-3 or TRBV12-4 and TRBJ2-5; the D gene is perhaps TRBD1, on 6 matching bases. The junction shows trimming of 3 bases on V and 5 bases on J, plus 10 bases between the germline ends. The CDR3 covers 13 residues, taking in both the cysteine and the phenylalanine. The only DNA kept is the CDR3, 39 bases in frame from the first base.